The following is a TCR beta chain sequence with its context. Its target is unknown. TCRdb recomputed calls from the 5' RACE reads with MiXCR, one row per CDR3 protein. Altogether around 200,000 distinct CDR3 sequences are present, roughly 20% being singletons, with the ten largest covering roughly 4.3%. This record comes from a study of T-cell memory formation after mild COVID-19. Points from the study as a whole: Second-wave clones that peaked on day 37 lacked confirmed SARS-CoV-2 specificity.

The CDR3 loop spans 14 amino acids. Per the germline V gene, CDR1 is SGHNT and CDR2 is YYREEE (reference sequence). The V gene lost 4 bases and the J gene lost 3 bases, with 14 bases spanning the gap. V usage is TRBV5-4 and J usage is TRBJ2-7, with D tentatively TRBD1 or TRBD2 (5 bases each). This sequence was found in a man between 18 and 35 years old who had mild COVID-19 (a few samples of this study predate the infection). Cell type and time point are not known. Specimen: PBMCs or a T cell subset sorted from them (not recorded which). The CDR3 coding sequence is TGTGCCAGCAGCCCACCGGGACCGGGCTACGAGCAGTACTTC. Encoded protein: CASSPPGPGYEQYF.